This paragraph reports one TCR beta chain. Its antigen is currently not known. Within one base of it there is no much larger clone, and no base qualities were kept. These data belong to a study of blood T cell repertoires in COVID-19 (TCRdb year 2020). For the wider study: The collaborator samples originated in the United States, Italy and Spain and spanned the acute and convalescent phases of COVID-19. The prospective study material was composed of cDNA or gDNA derived from T cells, B-cell-depleted T cells, or PBMCs. Deeply sampled blood TCRbeta repertoires from subjects exposed to, actively infected with, or recovered from COVID-19 were included in the dataset. The repertoires were released in a freely available public database intended as a resource for research on the immune response to SARS-CoV-2. The samples were drawn from the first 160 participants of the ongoing ImmuneRACE study and from over 950 subjects provided by 6 global collaborators. A de-identified subject ID, COVID-19 status, age in years and sex were almost always included in the sample metadata. Where available, HLA class I and class II types were taken from metadata supplied by the sample provider and were not determined by assay-based typing.

The immunoSEQ Assay, a bias-controlled multiplex PCR, was used to amplify TCRbeta CDR3 regions from genomic DNA. From the authors' description of their analysis: The number of nucleated cells in each sample was estimated from the amplification of reference gene primers within the assay. To quantify the absolute abundance of each unique TCRbeta CDR3 rearrangement, sequence reads were collapsed and filtered. For each sample, productive Simpson clonality was calculated by taking the square root of Simpson's diversity index across productive rearrangements. What TCRdb holds here is the immuneACCESS table cut down to in-frame rearrangements. Part of the clones is not present; checked against another copy, under half of the missing clones reflect an unresolved V gene, and the others are unexplained. Clonal size and the V and J genes are those of that table, whereas D and trimming came from the DNA. The sample table shows 60,000 to 65,000 clones, and around 82% are seen once. The ten most abundant clones make up about 16% of the sample.

The germline V and J ends show losses of 4 bases and 1 base respectively, and no gene match explains 9 bases of the junction. The CDR3 runs 17 amino acids, cysteine and phenylalanine included. The DNA shown is the 51-base CDR3, in frame from base 1. Sequences SGHNT (CDR1) and YYREEE (CDR2) are obtained from the germline V gene (reference sequence). In Seattle, one collaborating source enrolled patients while the infection was active and tracked those patients longitudinally over the course of disease. The collaborating institutions used their own protocols to collect whole blood in K2EDTA tubes. For TCRbeta analysis, collaborators shipped samples as frozen whole blood, isolated PBMCs, or DNA extracted from either of those sample types. The paper's findings and limits, for the study overall: How much clinical and demographic metadata was included differed by source and by participant, and the metadata was provided uncurated.

This chain is built from TRBV5-4 and TRBJ2-3, and 10 junction bases match TRBD2. This receptor was identified in a man aged 55 to 70 with COVID-19, enrolled during active disease. The sample comprised peripheral blood. The sequenced DNA: TGTGCCAGCAGCCCCCCAACTAGCGGGATTCGCACAGATACGCAGTATTTT. Translated, this gives CASSPPTSGIRTDTQYF.